This T cell receptor beta chain stems from a study of T-cell memory formation after mild COVID-19. In this sample, this clonotype turned up a few times. MiXCR, applied by TCRdb to the 5' RACE reads, yields one record per CDR3 protein. The data hold roughly 480,000 distinct CDR3 sequences, with roughly 23% observed a single time. There are 12 residues in the CDR3. Germline-derived CDR1 and CDR2 are DFQATT and SNEGSKA (reference sequence). V was shortened by 3 bases and J by 4 bases, with 9 bases between the two germline ends. The genes are TRBV20-1 and TRBJ2-5; D possibly corresponds to TRBD1 (5 bases). The sequenced material came from PBMCs or a T cell subset sorted from them (not recorded which). The receptor's source is an adult woman who had mild COVID-19 (a few samples of this study predate the infection). Cell type and time point are not known. The CDR3 loop reads CSARPRGETQYF. The CDR3 DNA reads as TGCAGTGCTAGGCCTAGGGGAGAGACCCAGTACTTC.